Below are 22 T cell receptor beta chains sequenced from a single sample in a study of blood T cell repertoires in COVID-19. Clones were read by immunoSEQ multiplex PCR, and TCRdb kept only the in-frame ones, dropping some. The repertoire holds 160,000 or so clones, with 75% to 90% as singletons. Sequencing used PBMCs or T cells enriched from blood (not recorded which). All receptors derive from a woman in her sixties or seventies who had recovered from COVID-19.

In this sample, this clone turned up once. The rearrangement links TRBV19 to TRBJ2-2; 14 bases line up with TRBD2. The CDR3 is made up of 14 amino acids. Germline values: CDR1 LNHDA, CDR2 SQIVND (reference sequence). V gave up 6 bases and J gave up 6 bases; unmatched junction bases: 0. The CDR3 coding sequence is TGTGCCAGTAGGACTAGCGGGGGGGCCGGGGAGCTGTTTTTT. Translated, it gives CASRTSGGAGELFF. The variable domain in full, completed from reference TRBV19 and TRBJ2-2, reads DGGITQSPKYLFRKEGQNVTLSCEQNLNHDAMYWYRQDPGQGLRLIYYSQIVNDFQKGDIAEGYSVSREKKESFPLTVTSAQKNPTAFYLCASRTSGGAGELFFGEGSRLTVL.

This clone was seen more than once but under ten times. The chain carries TRBV7-2 and TRBJ1-6, with unresolved D. The CDR3 has 18 amino acids. V was pared by 1 base and J by 0 bases, with 13 bases between. The germline V gene encodes CDR1 SGHTA and CDR2 FQGNSA. The CDR3 DNA is TGTGCCAGCAGCTTAGATGATCCGCAGATCTCCTATAATTCACCCCTCCACTTT. Its translation: CASSLDDPQISYNSPLHF.

This sequence joins TRBV27 and TRBJ1-3; D might be TRBD1 (5 bases). V lost 2 bases and J lost 4, with 6 bases in between. The germline CDR1 and CDR2 sequences are MNHEY and SMNVEV (reference sequence). The CDR3 spans 13 residues. The CDR3 bases are TGTGCCAGCAGTTTACACAGGGGAAACACCATATATTTT. It is translated as CASSLHRGNTIYF.

This clone showed up just a few times. This sequence joins TRBV6-6 and TRBJ2-1; TRBD1 is a possible D gene (6 bases). Germline lookup yields CDR1 MNHNY and CDR2 SVGAGI (reference sequence). The CDR3 totals 14 residues. V shed 2 bases and J shed 4 bases, with 9 bases lying between them. The CDR3 here is CASSYEGHYNEQFF. The CDR3 nucleotides read TGTGCCAGCAGTTACGAGGGACATTACAATGAGCAGTTCTTC.

The rearrangement joins TRBV9 to TRBJ2-5; tentatively, D is TRBD2 (6 bases). Germline V gives CDR1 SGDLS, CDR2 YYNGEE. V dropped 0 bases and J dropped 3 bases, with 9 bases sitting between them. The CDR3 runs 14 residues. CDR3 loop: CASSVVGGEETQYF. DNA of the CDR3: TGTGCCAGCAGCGTAGTAGGAGGGGAAGAGACCCAGTACTTC.

The table lists this clone with a count of one. The V call is TRBV6-1, the J call TRBJ2-7, with 10 bases aligning to TRBD1. V trimming: 3 bases; J trimming: 5 bases; junction bases outside the gene matches: 4. This CDR3 comprises 14 residues. Germline V gene data show CDR1 as MNHNS and CDR2 as SASEGT. The CDR3 loop is CASSDGTGVNEQYF. The CDR3 bases are TGTGCCAGCAGTGACGGGACAGGGGTGAACGAGCAGTACTTC.

CDR3 bases: TGTGCCAGCAGTGGTGCAGGGTCGGGAAACACCATATATTTT. As protein: CASSGAGSGNTIYF. The V and J genes are TRBV25-1 and TRBJ1-3; tentatively, D is TRBD1 (5 bases). The CDR3 length is 14 residues. V was pared by 4 bases and J by 4 bases, with 11 bases between. Germline values: CDR1 MGHDK, CDR2 SYGVNS. Using reference TRBV25-1 and TRBJ1-3 for the parts outside the CDR3, the full variable domain is EADIYQTPRYLVIGTGKKITLECSQTMGHDKMYWYQQDPGMELHLIHYSYGVNSTEKGDLSSESTVSRIRTEHFPLTLESARPSHTSQYLCASSGAGSGNTIYFGEGSWLTVV.

The chain recombines TRBV6-5 with TRBJ2-1; D is possibly TRBD2 (5 bases). The CDR3 totals 10 residues. V lost 8 bases, J lost 7 bases, and 6 bases lay in between. From germline, CDR1 is MNHEY and CDR2 SVGAGI. The CDR3 spells CASGENEQFF. The CDR3 DNA sequence: TGTGCCAGCGGGGAGAATGAGCAGTTCTTC.

The V and J genes are TRBV29-1 and TRBJ2-7; D not resolved. The CDR3 spans 13 residues. Germline CDR1 reads SQVTM; CDR2 reads ANQGSEA. Trimming took 0 bases from V and 2 from J, leaving 8 bases between them. The CDR3 protein is CSVEDNRAYEQYF. CDR3 sequence (DNA): TGCAGCGTTGAAGATAACAGAGCCTACGAGCAGTACTTC.

The chain employs TRBV23-1 and TRBJ1-2, with a possible D match to TRBD1 (6 bases). TRBV23-1 is an ORF, with its function uncertain. This CDR3 is built from 17 residues. Trimming cost V 3 bases and J 0 bases, with 17 bases left between them. The CDR3 DNA is TGCGCCAGCAGTCATTTCGCCGACAGGAGGCCTAACTATGGCTACACCTTC. Protein product: CASSHFADRRPNYGYTF.

The chain uses TRBV14 and TRBJ1-1; 7 nucleotides align to TRBD1. This CDR3 region has 17 residues. V lost 0 bases to trimming and J lost 0 bases; unmatched junction nucleotides: 7. Germline V gene data show CDR1 as SGHDN and CDR2 as FVKESK. The CDR3 region has the DNA TGTGCCAGCAGCCAAGATAGGGGGACAGTACTGAACACTGAAGCTTTCTTT. Residues: CASSQDRGTVLNTEAFF.

The chain combines TRBV6-6 with TRBJ1-4; a weak D match, TRBD1 (5 bases). CDR3 length equals 12 residues. Trimming took 8 bases from V and 7 from J, leaving 11 bases between them. Germline assignment: CDR1 MNHNY and CDR2 SVGAGI (reference sequence). The CDR3 region is CASGGSGEKLFF. The CDR3 DNA sequence: TGTGCCAGCGGGGGGTCTGGTGAAAAACTGTTTTTT.

The genes are TRBV5-1 and TRBJ1-6; TRBD1 is a possible D gene (6 bases). The CDR3 sequence is 13 residues long. V lost 4 bases and J 7 bases, leaving 9 bases between the germline ends. The germline V gene has CDR1 SGHRS and CDR2 YFSETQ. The CDR3 reads CASSPQGNSPLHF. The CDR3 coding sequence is TGCGCCAGCAGCCCACAGGGAAATTCACCCCTCCACTTT.

This CDR3 is CASSPGPDSHTEAFF. Here the CDR3 DNA reads TGCGCCAGCAGCCCCGGCCCGGACAGCCACACTGAAGCTTTCTTT. The chain recombines TRBV5-1 with TRBJ1-1, with a possible D match to TRBD1 (6 bases). Germline V gene sequence: CDR1 SGHRS, CDR2 YFSETQ. This CDR3 is 15 amino acids long. V lost 4 bases and J lost 3, with 16 bases in between.

This clone was seen a single time. This chain connects TRBV7-9 to TRBJ2-7; 7 bases are a match to TRBD1. V lost 5 bases and J lost 6; bases outside the gene matches: 10. The CDR3 covers 14 residues. The germline CDR1 and CDR2 sequences are SEHNR and FQNEAQ (reference sequence). CDR3 amino acids: CASSAYRGLGEQYF. The DNA of the CDR3 is TGTGCCAGCAGCGCCTACAGGGGTTTGGGCGAGCAGTACTTC.

V usage is TRBV30 and J usage is TRBJ1-5; D possibly corresponds to TRBD1 (5 bases). Trimming took 7 bases from V and 5 from J, leaving 15 bases between them. CDR1 is GTSNPN, CDR2 SVGIG, per germline (reference sequence). This CDR3 has 13 amino acids. For the CDR3, the DNA is TGTGCCTCAGGACACGATCTCGATCAGCCCCAGCATTTT. It specifies CASGHDLDQPQHF.

This chain joins TRBV11-2 and TRBJ2-6, with 9 bases aligning to TRBD1. The CDR3 has 16 residues. The germline gives CDR1 SGHAT, CDR2 FQNNGV. Germline trimming cut 5 bases from V and 0 bases from J; bases unmatched to any gene: 2. The CDR3 loop is CASSGQGPSGANVLTF. The CDR3, as DNA: TGTGCCAGCAGCGGACAGGGGCCCTCTGGGGCCAACGTCCTGACTTTC.

V is TRBV10-3 and J is TRBJ2-7, with 9 positions matching TRBD1. The CDR3 has 15 residues. The J segment lost 1 base and the V segment lost 0 bases, leaving 1 base of the junction unmatched. Germline CDR1 reads ENHRY; CDR2 reads SYGVKD. CDR3 bases: TGTGCCATCAGTGAGTCGGGGACAGGGTCCTACGAGCAGTACTTC. Translation gives CAISESGTGSYEQYF.

This clone was picked up one time. This chain links TRBV2 with TRBJ2-7; D perhaps matches TRBD2 (6 bases). Per the germline V gene, CDR1 is SNHLY and CDR2 is FYNNEI. The CDR3 sequence is 13 residues long. V was pared by 4 bases and J by 5 bases, with 12 bases between. The CDR3 loop reads CASSALGLDEQYF. The CDR3 DNA sequence: TGTGCCAGCAGTGCACTGGGACTTGACGAGCAGTACTTC.

This clone was detected only once. The chain combines TRBV15 with TRBJ1-6, with TRBD1 as a possible D gene (6 bases). V was clipped by 5 bases and J by 9 bases, with 20 bases between them. The germline gives CDR1 LNHNV, CDR2 YYDKDF (reference sequence). CDR3 size: 16 residues. The CDR3 region is CATSQGNPQGGSPLHF. Here the CDR3 DNA reads TGTGCCACCAGCCAGGGGAACCCACAAGGGGGTTCACCCCTCCACTTT. Based on the CDR3 plus reference TRBV15 and TRBJ1-6, the full variable domain is DAMVIQNPRYQVTQFGKPVTLSCSQTLNHNVMYWYQQKSSQAPKLLFHYYDKDFNNEADTPDNFQSRRPNTSFCFLDIRSPGLGDTAMYLCATSQGNPQGGSPLHFGNGTRLTVT.

This sequence joins TRBV4-1 and TRBJ1-1, with 9 bases aligning to TRBD1. This CDR3 is built from 14 residues. Per germline, CDR1 MGHRA and CDR2 YSYEKL. The V segment lost 5 bases and the J segment 5 bases; nucleotides outside the gene matches: 6. The CDR3 DNA reads TGCGCCAGCAGCATCCGACAGGGGGGGACTGAAGCTTTCTTT. This codes for CASSIRQGGTEAFF.

V gene TRBV6-5 combines with J gene TRBJ2-7; possible D gene TRBD2, 5 bases. Trimming removed 0 bases at V and 2 bases at J, with 11 bases between. The germline CDR1 and CDR2 sequences are MNHEY and SVGAGI. The CDR3 contains 15 residues. CDR3 nucleotides: TGTGCCAGCAGTTACTCACAGCCGACTACCTACGAGCAGTACTTC. Its protein product is CASSYSQPTTYEQYF.